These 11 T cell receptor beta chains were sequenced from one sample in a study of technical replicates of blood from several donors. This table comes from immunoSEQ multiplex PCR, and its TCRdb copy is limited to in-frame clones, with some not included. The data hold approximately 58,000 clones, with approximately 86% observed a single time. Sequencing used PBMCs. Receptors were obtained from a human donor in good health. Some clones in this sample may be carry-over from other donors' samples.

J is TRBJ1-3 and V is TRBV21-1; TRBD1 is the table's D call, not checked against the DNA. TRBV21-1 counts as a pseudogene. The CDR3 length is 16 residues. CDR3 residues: CASSITGQDSGNTIYF. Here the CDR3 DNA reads TGTGCCAGCAGCATAACGGGACAAGACTCTGGAAACACCATATATTTT.

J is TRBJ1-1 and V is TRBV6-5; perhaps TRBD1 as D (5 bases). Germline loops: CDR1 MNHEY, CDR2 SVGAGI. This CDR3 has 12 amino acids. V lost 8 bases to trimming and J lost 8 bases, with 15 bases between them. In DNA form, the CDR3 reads TGTGCCAGCGGCCCGGGGGGGATCGAAGCTTTCTTT. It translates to CASGPGGIEAFF.

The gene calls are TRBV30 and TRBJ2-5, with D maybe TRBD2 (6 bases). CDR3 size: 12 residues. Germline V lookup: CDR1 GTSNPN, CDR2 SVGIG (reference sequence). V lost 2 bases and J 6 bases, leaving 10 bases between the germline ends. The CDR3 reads CAWSRGIQTQYF. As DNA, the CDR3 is TGTGCCTGGAGTCGGGGGATACAGACCCAGTACTTC. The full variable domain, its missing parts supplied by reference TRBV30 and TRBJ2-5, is SQTIHQWPATLVQPVGSPLSLECTVEGTSNPNLYWYRQAAGRGLQLLFYSVGIGQISSEVPQNLSASRPQDRQFILSSKKLLLSDSGFYLCAWSRGIQTQYFGPGTRLLVL.

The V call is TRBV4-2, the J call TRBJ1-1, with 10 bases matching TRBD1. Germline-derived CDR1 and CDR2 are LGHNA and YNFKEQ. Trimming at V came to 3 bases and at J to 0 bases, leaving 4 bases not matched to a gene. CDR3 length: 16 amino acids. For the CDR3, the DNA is TGTGCCAGCAGCCAGGGACAGGGGTCTATGAACACTGAAGCTTTCTTT. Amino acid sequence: CASSQGQGSMNTEAFF.

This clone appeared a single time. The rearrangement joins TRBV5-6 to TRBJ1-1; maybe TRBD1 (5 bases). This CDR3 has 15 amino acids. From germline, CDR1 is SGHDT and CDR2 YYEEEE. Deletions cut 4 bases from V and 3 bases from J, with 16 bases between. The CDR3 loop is CASSGGTGDYTEAFF. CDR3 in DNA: TGTGCCAGCAGCGGTGGTACAGGCGACTACACTGAAGCTTTCTTT.

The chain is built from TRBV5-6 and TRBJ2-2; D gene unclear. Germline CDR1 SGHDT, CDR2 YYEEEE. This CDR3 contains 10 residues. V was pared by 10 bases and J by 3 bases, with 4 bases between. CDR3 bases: TGTGCCCTCTACACCGGGGAGCTGTTTTTT. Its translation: CALYTGELFF.

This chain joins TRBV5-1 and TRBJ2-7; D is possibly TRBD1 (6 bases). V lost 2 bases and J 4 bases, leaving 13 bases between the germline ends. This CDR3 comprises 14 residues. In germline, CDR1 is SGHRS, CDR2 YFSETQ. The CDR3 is CASSFDIDRYEQYF. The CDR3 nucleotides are TGCGCCAGCAGCTTCGATATAGACAGGTACGAGCAGTACTTC.

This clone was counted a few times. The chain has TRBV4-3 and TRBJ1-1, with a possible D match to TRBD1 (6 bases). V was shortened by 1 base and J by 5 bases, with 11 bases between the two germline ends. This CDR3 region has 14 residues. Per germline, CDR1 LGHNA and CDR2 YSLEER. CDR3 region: CASSQATGITEAFF. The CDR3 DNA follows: TGCGCCAGCAGCCAAGCCACAGGGATAACTGAAGCTTTCTTT.

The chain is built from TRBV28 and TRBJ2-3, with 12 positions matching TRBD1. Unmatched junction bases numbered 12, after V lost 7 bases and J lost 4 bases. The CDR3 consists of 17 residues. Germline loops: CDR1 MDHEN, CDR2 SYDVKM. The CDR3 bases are TGTGCCAGCATTCCCTTACCGGGACAGGGGGCATCAGATACGCAGTATTTT. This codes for CASIPLPGQGASDTQYF.

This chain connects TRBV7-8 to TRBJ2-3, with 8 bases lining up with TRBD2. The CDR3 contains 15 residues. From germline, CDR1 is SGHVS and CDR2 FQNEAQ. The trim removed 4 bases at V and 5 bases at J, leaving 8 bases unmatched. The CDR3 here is CASSSPGLVVDTQYF. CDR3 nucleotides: TGTGCCAGCAGCTCCCCGGGACTAGTTGTAGATACGCAGTATTTT.

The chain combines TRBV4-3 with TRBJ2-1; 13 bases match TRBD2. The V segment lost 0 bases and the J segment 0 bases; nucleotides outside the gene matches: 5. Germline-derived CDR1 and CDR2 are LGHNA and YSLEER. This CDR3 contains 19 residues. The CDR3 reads CASSQDHRTSGSSYNEQFF. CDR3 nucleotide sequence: TGCGCCAGCAGCCAAGATCATCGGACTAGCGGGAGCTCCTACAATGAGCAGTTCTTC.